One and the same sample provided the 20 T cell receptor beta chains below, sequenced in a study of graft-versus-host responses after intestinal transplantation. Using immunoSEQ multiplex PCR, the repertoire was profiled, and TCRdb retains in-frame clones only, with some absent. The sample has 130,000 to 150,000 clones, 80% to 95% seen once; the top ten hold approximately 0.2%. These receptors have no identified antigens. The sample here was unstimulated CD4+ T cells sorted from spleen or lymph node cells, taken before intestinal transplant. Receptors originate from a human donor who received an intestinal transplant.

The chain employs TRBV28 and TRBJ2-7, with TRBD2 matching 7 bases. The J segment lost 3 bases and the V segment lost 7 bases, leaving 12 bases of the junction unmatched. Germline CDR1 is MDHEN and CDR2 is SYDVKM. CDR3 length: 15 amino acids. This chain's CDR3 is CASTTRGRAHYEQYF. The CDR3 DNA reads TGTGCCAGCACCACCCGGGGGAGGGCCCACTACGAGCAGTACTTC. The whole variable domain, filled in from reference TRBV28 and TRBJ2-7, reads DVKVTQSSRYLVKRTGEKVFLECVQDMDHENMFWYRQDPGLGLRLIYFSYDVKMKEKGDIPEGYSVSREKKERFSLILESASTNQTSMYLCASTTRGRAHYEQYFGPGTRLTVT.

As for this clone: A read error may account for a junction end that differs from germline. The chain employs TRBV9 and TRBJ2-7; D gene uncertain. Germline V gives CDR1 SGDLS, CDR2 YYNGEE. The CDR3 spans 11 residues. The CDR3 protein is CASSSLYEQCF. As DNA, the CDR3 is TGTGCCAGCAGCTCTCTCTACGAGCAGTGCTTC.

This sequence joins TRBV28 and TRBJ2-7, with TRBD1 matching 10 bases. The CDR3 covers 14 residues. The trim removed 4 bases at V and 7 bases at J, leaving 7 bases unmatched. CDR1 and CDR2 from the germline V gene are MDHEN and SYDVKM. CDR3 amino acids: CASSWDRGSGEQYF. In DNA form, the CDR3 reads TGTGCCAGCAGTTGGGACAGGGGTTCGGGTGAGCAGTACTTC.

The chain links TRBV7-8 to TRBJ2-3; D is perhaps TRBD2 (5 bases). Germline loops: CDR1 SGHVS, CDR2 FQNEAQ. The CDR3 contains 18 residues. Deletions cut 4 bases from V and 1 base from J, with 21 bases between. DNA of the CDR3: TGTGCCAGCAGCTCCCGTGCGGCGAGCGGCAGTCGCACAGATACGCAGTATTTT. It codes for CASSSRAASGSRTDTQYF.

DNA of the CDR3: TGCGCCAGCAGTCAATCCCGTGGGAGAAGGATCAAGCAGACCCAGTACTTC. Amino acid sequence: CASSQSRGRRIKQTQYF. This chain links TRBV23-1 with TRBJ2-5; the D gene is possibly TRBD2 (5 bases). TRBV23-1 is known as an ORF, though its function is uncertain. The ends were cut back, 0 bases at V and 6 bases at J, with 20 bases in the middle. This CDR3 comprises 17 residues.

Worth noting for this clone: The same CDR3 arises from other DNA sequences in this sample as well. CDR3 nucleotides: TGTGCCAGCAGTGAAGCTGGAGAGACCCAGTACTTC. Protein sequence: CASSEAGETQYF. This chain connects TRBV6-1 to TRBJ2-5, with D unclear. The CDR3 spans 12 residues. Germline V CDR1 and CDR2: MNHNS, SASEGT. Deletions cut 0 bases from V and 4 bases from J, with 3 bases between.

The chain's CDR3 is CAISPSEHGQETQYF. The CDR3 DNA reads TGTGCCATCAGTCCCTCCGAACATGGTCAAGAGACCCAGTACTTC. The V gene is TRBV10-3, the J gene TRBJ2-5; D unclear. V dropped 5 bases and J dropped 2 bases, with 15 bases sitting between them. The CDR3 is 15 residues long. Germline loops: CDR1 ENHRY, CDR2 SYGVKD.

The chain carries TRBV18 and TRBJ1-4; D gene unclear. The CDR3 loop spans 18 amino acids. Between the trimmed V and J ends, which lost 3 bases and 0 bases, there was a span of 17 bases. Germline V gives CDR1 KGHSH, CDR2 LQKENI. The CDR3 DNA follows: TGTGCCAGCTCACCCCGAAGTCGCAGTGATGCAACTAATGAAAAACTGTTTTTT. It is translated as CASSPRSRSDATNEKLFF.

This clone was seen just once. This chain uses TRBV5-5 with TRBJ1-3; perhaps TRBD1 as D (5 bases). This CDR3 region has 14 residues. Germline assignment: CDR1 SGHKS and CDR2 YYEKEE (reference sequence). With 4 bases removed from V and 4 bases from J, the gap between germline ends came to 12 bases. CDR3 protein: CASSLGGTGNTIYF. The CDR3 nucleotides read TGTGCCAGCAGCCTGGGCGGGACCGGAAACACCATATATTTT.

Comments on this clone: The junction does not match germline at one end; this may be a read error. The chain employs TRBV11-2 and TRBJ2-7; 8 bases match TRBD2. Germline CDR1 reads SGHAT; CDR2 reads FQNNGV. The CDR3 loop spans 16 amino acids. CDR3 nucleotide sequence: TGTGCCAGCAGCCTAGAAGCGGGGGCTAACTCCTACGAGCAGTACTTC. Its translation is CASSLEAGANSYEQYF.

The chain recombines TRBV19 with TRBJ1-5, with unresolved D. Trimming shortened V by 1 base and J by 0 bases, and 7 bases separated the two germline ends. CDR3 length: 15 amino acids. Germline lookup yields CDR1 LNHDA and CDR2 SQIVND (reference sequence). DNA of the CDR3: TGTGCCAGTAGTATAGCGGCAGGTAGCAATCAGCCCCAGCATTTT. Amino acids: CASSIAAGSNQPQHF.

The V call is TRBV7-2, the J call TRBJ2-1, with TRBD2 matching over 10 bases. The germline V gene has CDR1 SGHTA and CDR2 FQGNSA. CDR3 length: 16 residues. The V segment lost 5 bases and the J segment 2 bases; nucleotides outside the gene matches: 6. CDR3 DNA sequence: TGTGCCAGCAGCCTGCGTAGCGGGAGGCCCTACAATGAGCAGTTCTTC. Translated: CASSLRSGRPYNEQFF. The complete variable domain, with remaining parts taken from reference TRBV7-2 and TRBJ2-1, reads GAGVSQSPSNKVTEKGKDVELRCDPISGHTALYWYRQSLGQGLEFLIYFQGNSAPDKSGLPSDRFSAERTGGSVSTLTIQRTQQEDSAVYLCASSLRSGRPYNEQFFGPGTRLTVL.

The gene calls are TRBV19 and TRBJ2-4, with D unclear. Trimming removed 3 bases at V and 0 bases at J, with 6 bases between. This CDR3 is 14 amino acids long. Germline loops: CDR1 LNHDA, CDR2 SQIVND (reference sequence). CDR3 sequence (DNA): TGTGCCAGTAGTATTGTGGGAGCCAAAAACATTCAGTACTTC. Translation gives CASSIVGAKNIQYF.

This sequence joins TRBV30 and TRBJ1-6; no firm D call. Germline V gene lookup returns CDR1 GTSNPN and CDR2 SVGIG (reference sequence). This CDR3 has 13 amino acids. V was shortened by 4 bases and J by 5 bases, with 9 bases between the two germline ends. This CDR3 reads CAWTGVNNSPLHF. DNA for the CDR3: TGTGCCTGGACCGGGGTCAATAATTCACCCCTCCACTTT.

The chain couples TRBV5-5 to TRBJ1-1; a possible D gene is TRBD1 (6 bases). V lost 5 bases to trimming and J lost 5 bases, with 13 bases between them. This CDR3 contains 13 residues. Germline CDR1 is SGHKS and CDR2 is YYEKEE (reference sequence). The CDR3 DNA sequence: TGTGCCAGCAGGACACAGGGTAGAACTGAAGCTTTCTTT. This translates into CASRTQGRTEAFF.

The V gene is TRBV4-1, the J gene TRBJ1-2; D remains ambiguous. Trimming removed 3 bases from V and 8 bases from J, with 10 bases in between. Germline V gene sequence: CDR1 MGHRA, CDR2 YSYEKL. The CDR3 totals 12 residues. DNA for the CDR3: TGCGCCAGCAGCCAGGAAATGGGCGGCTACACCTTC. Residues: CASSQEMGGYTF.

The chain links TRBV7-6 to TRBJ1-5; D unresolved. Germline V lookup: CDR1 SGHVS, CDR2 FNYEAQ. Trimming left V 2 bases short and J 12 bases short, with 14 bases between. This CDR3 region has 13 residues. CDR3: CASSLYHPLIQHF. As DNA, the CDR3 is TGTGCCAGCAGCTTATACCACCCCTTGATCCAGCATTTT.

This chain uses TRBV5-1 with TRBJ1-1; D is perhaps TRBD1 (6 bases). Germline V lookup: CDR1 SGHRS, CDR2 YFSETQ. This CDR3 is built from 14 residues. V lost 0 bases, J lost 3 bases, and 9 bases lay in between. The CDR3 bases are TGCGCCAGCAGCTTGGGACAGGACCACACTGAAGCTTTCTTT. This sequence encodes CASSLGQDHTEAFF.

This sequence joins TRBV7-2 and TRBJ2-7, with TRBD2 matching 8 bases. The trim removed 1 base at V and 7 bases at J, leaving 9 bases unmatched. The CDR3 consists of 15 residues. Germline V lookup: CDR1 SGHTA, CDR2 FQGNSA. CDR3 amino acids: CASSLVLAGSWEQYF. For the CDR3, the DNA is TGTGCCAGCAGCTTAGTATTAGCGGGAAGTTGGGAGCAGTACTTC. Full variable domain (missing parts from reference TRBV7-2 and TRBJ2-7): GAGVSQSPSNKVTEKGKDVELRCDPISGHTALYWYRQSLGQGLEFLIYFQGNSAPDKSGLPSDRFSAERTGGSVSTLTIQRTQQEDSAVYLCASSLVLAGSWEQYFGPGTRLTVT.

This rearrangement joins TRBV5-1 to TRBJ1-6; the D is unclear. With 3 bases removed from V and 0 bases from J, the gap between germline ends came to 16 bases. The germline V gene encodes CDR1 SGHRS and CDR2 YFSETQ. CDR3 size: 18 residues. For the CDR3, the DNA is TGCGCCAGCAGCTCGGGTGAGGGCGGGAGCTCCTATAATTCACCCCTCCACTTT. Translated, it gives CASSSGEGGSSYNSPLHF.